This paragraph covers one T cell receptor (beta chain) sequence. This clonotype turned up a few times. The antigen this receptor binds is unknown. It has no much larger one-base neighbor in the sample; base qualities were not kept. PBMCs were isolated by Ficoll-Paque density gradient centrifugation. This specimen comes from a study of T-cell memory formation after mild COVID-19 (dated by TCRdb to the early 2020s). For the study in its entirety: TCR sequence clusters from the two donors were found to be largely donor specific. The cohort comprised two young, previously healthy adult volunteers, one female and one male. In two donors, T-cell clones that expanded and contracted after mild COVID-19 were followed by sequencing TCRalpha and TCRbeta repertoires longitudinally.

Sequencing instrument: Illumina NovaSeq 6000. TCRalpha and TCRbeta cDNA libraries were constructed by 5'RACE with constant-segment primers, with sample barcodes and unique molecular identifiers being introduced. Trizol reagent was used to extract RNA from every sample. The libraries were amplified in two PCR steps, and the second step added a second sample barcode and Illumina TruSeq adapters. Libraries were sequenced on an Illumina NovaSeq with 2 x 150 bp paired-end reads. The source study handled its data this way. The reads were demultiplexed and collapsed into UMI-guided consensus sequences using migec v1.2.7. Using mixcr v2.1.11, UMI consensuses were aligned to TRA and TRB V and J templates and then assembled into clonotypes. A clonotype was counted as expanded or contracted only when both edgeR and NoisET called the clonotype significant, with the noise models trained on biological replicates. For edgeR calls, a false discovery rate-adjusted p below 0.01 and a log2 fold-change threshold of 1 were applied. PCA with hierarchical clustering of max-normalized trajectories of the 1000 most abundant clonotypes was used as exploratory dynamics analysis. Separately sequenced CD4+ and CD8+ repertoires were used to assign a CD4 or CD8 phenotype to each responding clone. Using fastp trimming at Q25 and MiXCR clonotype assembly, TCRdb reanalyzed the public sequencing data and kept in-frame beta chains. Rows are unified per CDR3 protein, each entry keeping the most common DNA and genes. What appears here as the V and J calls and clone size reflects TCRdb's work, not the paper's. The sample table shows 530,000 or so distinct CDR3 sequences, and 17% are seen once. The top ten hold around 8.1% of the sample.

General findings and caveats noted by the study authors: The study covered only two mild cases, and larger cohorts including severe cases with pre-infection samples were considered necessary. From day 15 to 85, contracting clones showed balanced CD4/CD8 phenotypes, whereas a second wave of clones that expanded from day 15 to 37 leaned towards CD4+. SARS-CoV-2 specificity of the second-wave clones peaking on day 37 was not confirmed. Some responding clones were found in pre-infection memory, which suggests that pre-existing cross-reactive memory T cells took part in the SARS-CoV-2 response. Contracting CD4+ clones were located mainly in the CM and EM memory subsets, whereas CD8+ clones were found to be enriched in EMRA.

Its CDR3 holds 12 amino acids, cysteine through phenylalanine. Only the CDR3 portion is preserved as DNA: 36 bases, with reading frame beginning at the first base. The CDR1 and CDR2 encoded by the germline V gene (reference sequence) are LNHDA and SQIVND. V and J are truncated by 5 bases and 5 bases respectively, leaving an intervening sequence of 9 bases. This chain is built from TRBV19 and TRBJ2-5, with the D gene possibly TRBD1 or TRBD2, each one fitting 6 bases. The sequencing sample was made of PBMCs or a T cell subset sorted from them (not recorded which). The receptor was derived from an adult woman who had mild COVID-19 (a few samples of this study predate the infection). The sample titles of this study are shuffled in the database, so cell type and time point are left out; the donor was told from shared clones. DNA sequence: TGTGCCAGTAGTGGAGGGGGGGAGACCCAGTACTTC. It translates to CASSGGGETQYF.